This T cell receptor beta chain comes out of a study of cytomegalovirus exposure and HLA in healthy donors. CDR1 is SGHRS and CDR2 is YFSETQ in the germline V gene. CDR3 length: 16 residues. V lost 4 bases to trimming and J lost 7 bases; unmatched junction nucleotides: 6. This PCR relied on a set of 60 Vbeta primers and 13 Jbeta primers. TCRdb's table, derived via immunoSEQ multiplex PCR, lists solely in-frame clones and lacks some. Among about 200,000 clones listed, roughly three quarters were seen once. Sequencing input: PBMCs. This receptor was taken from a man in his fifties or sixties in good health and CMV-seronegative. The V gene is TRBV5-1, the J gene TRBJ2-1; 15 nucleotides agree with TRBD2. The CDR3 reads CASSLGTSGRFNEQFF. As DNA, the CDR3 is TGCGCCAGCAGCCTAGGGACTAGCGGGAGGTTTAATGAGCAGTTCTTC. The complete variable domain, with remaining parts taken from reference TRBV5-1 and TRBJ2-1, reads KAGVTQTPRYLIKTRGQQVTLSCSPISGHRSVSWYQQTPGQGLQFLFEYFSETQRNKGNFPGRFSGRQFSNSRSEMNVSTLELGDSALYLCASSLGTSGRFNEQFFGPGTRLTVL.